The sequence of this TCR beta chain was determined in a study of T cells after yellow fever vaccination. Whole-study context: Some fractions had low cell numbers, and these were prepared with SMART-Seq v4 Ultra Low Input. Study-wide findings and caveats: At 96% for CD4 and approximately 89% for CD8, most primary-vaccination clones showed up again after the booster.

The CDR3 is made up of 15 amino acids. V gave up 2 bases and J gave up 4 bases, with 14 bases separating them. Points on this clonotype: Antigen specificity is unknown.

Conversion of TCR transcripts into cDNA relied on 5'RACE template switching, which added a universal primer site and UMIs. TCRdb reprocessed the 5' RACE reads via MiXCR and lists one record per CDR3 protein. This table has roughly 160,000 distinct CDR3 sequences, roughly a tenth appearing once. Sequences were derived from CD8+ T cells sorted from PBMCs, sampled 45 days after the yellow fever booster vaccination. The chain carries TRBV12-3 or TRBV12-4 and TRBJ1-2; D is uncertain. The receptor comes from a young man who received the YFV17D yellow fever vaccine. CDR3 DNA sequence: TGTGCCAGCAGTTTAAGTCTGGGTACGGGCTATGGCTACACCTTC. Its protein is CASSLSLGTGYGYTF.